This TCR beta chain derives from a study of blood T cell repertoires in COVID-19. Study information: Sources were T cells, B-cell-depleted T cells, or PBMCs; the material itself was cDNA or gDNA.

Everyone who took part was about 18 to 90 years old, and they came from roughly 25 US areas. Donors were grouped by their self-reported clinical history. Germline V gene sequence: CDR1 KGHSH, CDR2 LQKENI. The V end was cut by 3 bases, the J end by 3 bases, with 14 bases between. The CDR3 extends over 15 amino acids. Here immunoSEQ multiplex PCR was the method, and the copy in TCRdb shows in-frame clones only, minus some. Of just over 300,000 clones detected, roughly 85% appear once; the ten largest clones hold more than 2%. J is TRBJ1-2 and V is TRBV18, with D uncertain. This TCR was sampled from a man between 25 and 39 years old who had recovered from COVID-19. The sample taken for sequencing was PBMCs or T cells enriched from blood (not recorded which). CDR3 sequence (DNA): TGTGCCAGCTCACCCACTACCGGGGTTGACTATGGCTACACCTTC. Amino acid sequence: CASSPTTGVDYGYTF. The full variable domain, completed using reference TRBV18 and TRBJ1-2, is NAGVMQNPRHLVRRRGQEARLRCSPMKGHSHVYWYRQLPEEGLKFMVYLQKENIIDESGMPKERFSAEFPKEGPSILRIQQVVRGDSAAYFCASSPTTGVDYGYTFGSGTRLTVV.